The clone carrying this T cell receptor beta chain came up a few times. As yet, its antigen is unknown. This sample is part of a study of T cells in Graves' hyperthyroidism and ophthalmopathy. General study points: The authors' 13 V-J model separated ophthalmopathy from stable hyperthyroidism.

Losses at the gene ends were 2 bases for V and 9 bases for J; bases not matched to a gene: 2. Germline V CDR1 and CDR2: MNHNS, SASEGT. The CDR3 totals 13 residues. Among ophthalmopathy patients, the Clinical Activity Score reached at least 3, the NOSPECS grade reached at least 4, and duration remained under 3 months. Uncontrolled infection, other autoimmune disease, pregnancy or lactation disqualified patients from enrolment. Amplification yielded TCR beta CDR3 regions, with RNA transcripts as the source. A first-round RT-PCR of the TCR CDR3 used the HTBI primer set. TCRdb re-analysed the multiplex PCR reads in MiXCR, keeping a single row per CDR3 protein. The table lists a few hundred thousand distinct CDR3 sequences, roughly 15% of them singletons, with roughly a fifth in the top ten.

Material: blood. The rearrangement links TRBV6-1 to TRBJ2-4; 9 positions match TRBD2. The sequence was obtained from a woman aged 25 to 39 with Graves' ophthalmopathy. The CDR3 loop is CASSELSGGIQYF. Here the CDR3 DNA reads TGTGCCAGCAGTGAACTTAGCGGGGGCATTCAGTACTTC.